This T cell receptor (beta chain) was documented in a study of T cells in lung cancer brain metastases. Study outcomes and limitations: Few clones were shared between paired lesions (mean Morisita approximately 0.25); most were lesion-specific.

This CDR3 has 15 amino acids. Trimming at V came to 0 bases and at J to 0 bases, leaving 2 bases not matched to a gene. Germline CDR1 is SGHRS and CDR2 is YFSETQ. Generated by immunoSEQ multiplex PCR, the TCRdb table keeps only in-frame clones and is missing some. The data hold about 1,700 clones, with approximately 90% observed a single time. Details on this clone: Its matching antigen is unknown.

The sample consisted of tumor tissue from a brain metastasis. The sequence was obtained from a man between 60 and 75 years old with non-small cell lung cancer that had spread to the brain. This sequence joins TRBV5-1 and TRBJ1-2; 7 positions agree with TRBD1. CDR3 residues: CASSLAGTANYGYTF. The CDR3 coding sequence is TGCGCCAGCAGCTTGGCCGGGACAGCTAACTATGGCTACACCTTC. Complete variable domain (other parts from reference TRBV5-1 and TRBJ1-2): KAGVTQTPRYLIKTRGQQVTLSCSPISGHRSVSWYQQTPGQGLQFLFEYFSETQRNKGNFPGRFSGRQFSNSRSEMNVSTLELGDSALYLCASSLAGTANYGYTFGSGTRLTVV.